Listed below are T cell receptor beta chains from one sample, sequenced in a study of resident and recirculating memory T cells in vitiligo. The assay was immunoSEQ multiplex PCR, and TCRdb's table has in-frame clones only and misses some. Of 70,000 to 75,000 clones listed, roughly 92% are singletons. Sample: blood. These receptors were collected from a male donor with vitiligo. Both conserved end residues are part of each CDR3. The order of the fields is CDR3 length, J gene, D gene, V gene, clone size, CDR3 DNA, CDR3 protein. A D gene is named only where the DNA matches it firmly. Clone size is not always given. Where it is, it says once, few, many or a class for expanded clones.

CDR3 length: 15; J gene: TRBJ2-7; D gene: .; V gene: TRBV4-1; clone size: .; CDR3 DNA: TGCGCCAGCAGCCAAGGCTCAGCACAGTCCTACGAGCAGTACTTC; CDR3 protein: CASSQGSAQSYEQYF
CDR3 length: 15; J gene: TRBJ2-1; D gene: TRBD1; V gene: TRBV19; clone size: .; CDR3 DNA: TGTGCCAGTAGTATTGGGACAGGCTTGACCAATGAGCAGTTCTTC; CDR3 protein: CASSIGTGLTNEQFF
CDR3 length: 14; J gene: TRBJ1-4; D gene: .; V gene: TRBV5-6; clone size: .; CDR3 DNA: TGTGCCAGCAGCTTCTCTGTCGGGGGTGAAAAACTGTTTTTT; CDR3 protein: CASSFSVGGEKLFF
CDR3 length: 14; J gene: TRBJ1-6; D gene: TRBD1; V gene: TRBV19; clone size: .; CDR3 DNA: TGTGCCAGTAGCCGGACAGGGGGAAATTCACCCCTCCACTTT; CDR3 protein: CASSRTGGNSPLHF
CDR3 length: 12; J gene: TRBJ2-4; D gene: .; V gene: TRBV29-1; clone size: .; CDR3 DNA: TGCAGCGCTTGGGAACAGGGAAACATTCAGTACTTC; CDR3 protein: CSAWEQGNIQYF
CDR3 length: 15; J gene: TRBJ1-3; D gene: TRBD1; V gene: TRBV6-5; clone size: .; CDR3 DNA: TGTGCCAGCAGTGTTTCCGGGACAGGTGCTGACACCATATATTTT; CDR3 protein: CASSVSGTGADTIYF
CDR3 length: 16; J gene: TRBJ2-3; D gene: TRBD2; V gene: TRBV18; clone size: .; CDR3 DNA: TGTGCCAGCTCACCTATGACTAGCGGCAACACAGATACGCAGTATTTT; CDR3 protein: CASSPMTSGNTDTQYF
CDR3 length: 13; J gene: TRBJ2-5; D gene: .; V gene: TRBV7-3; clone size: .; CDR3 DNA: TGTGCCAGCAGCTTGGTGGGGGGTGAGACCCAGTACTTC; CDR3 protein: CASSLVGGETQYF
CDR3 length: 15; J gene: TRBJ2-3; D gene: .; V gene: TRBV5-1; clone size: .; CDR3 DNA: TGCGCCAGCAGCTTGACTTACCGAATCACAGATACGCAGTATTTT; CDR3 protein: CASSLTYRITDTQYF
CDR3 length: 14; J gene: TRBJ1-2; D gene: TRBD1; V gene: TRBV2; clone size: .; CDR3 DNA: TGTGCCAGCAGGGGACAGAGGGATAACTATGGCTACACCTTC; CDR3 protein: CASRGQRDNYGYTF
CDR3 length: 15; J gene: TRBJ1-2; D gene: TRBD1; V gene: TRBV5-6; clone size: .; CDR3 DNA: TGTGCCAGCAGCCCGGACAGGCCTTCTAACTATGGCTACACCTTC; CDR3 protein: CASSPDRPSNYGYTF
CDR3 length: 13; J gene: TRBJ2-7; D gene: .; V gene: TRBV4-2; clone size: .; CDR3 DNA: TGTGCCAGCAGCCAAGAGAGAGCGCGCGAGCAGTACTTC; CDR3 protein: CASSQERAREQYF
CDR3 length: 12; J gene: TRBJ1-2; D gene: .; V gene: TRBV30; clone size: .; CDR3 DNA: TGTGCCTGGAGTAACGGGGCGGGGGGCTACACCTTC; CDR3 protein: CAWSNGAGGYTF
CDR3 length: 15; J gene: TRBJ2-7; D gene: TRBD2; V gene: TRBV7-2; clone size: .; CDR3 DNA: TGTGCCAGCAGCTCTAGCGGGGGGCCGTCCTACGAGCAGTACTTC; CDR3 protein: CASSSSGGPSYEQYF
CDR3 length: 15; J gene: TRBJ1-5; D gene: TRBD1; V gene: TRBV9; clone size: .; CDR3 DNA: TGTGCCAGCAGCGAAGATACAGGGGTCAATCAGCCCCAGCATTTT; CDR3 protein: CASSEDTGVNQPQHF
CDR3 length: 18; J gene: TRBJ1-1; D gene: .; V gene: TRBV7-9; clone size: .; CDR3 DNA: TGTGCCAGCAGCTTACTTGGGGGTCATGGGGGCGAAAACACTGAAGCTTTCTTT; CDR3 protein: CASSLLGGHGGENTEAFF
CDR3 length: 16; J gene: TRBJ1-1; D gene: .; V gene: TRBV7-9; clone size: .; CDR3 DNA: TGTGCCAGCAGCCGGACAGTAGGACCTATGAACACTGAAGCTTTCTTT; CDR3 protein: CASSRTVGPMNTEAFF
CDR3 length: 15; J gene: TRBJ2-1; D gene: TRBD2; V gene: TRBV13; clone size: .; CDR3 DNA: TGTGCCAGCAGCTTGGGACTAGCGGGGGGCGATGAGCAGTTCTTC; CDR3 protein: CASSLGLAGGDEQFF
CDR3 length: 14; J gene: TRBJ2-3; D gene: .; V gene: TRBV9; clone size: few; CDR3 DNA: TGTGCCAGCAGCGTTACAGGAGAGACAGATACGCAGTATTTT; CDR3 protein: CASSVTGETDTQYF
CDR3 length: 16; J gene: TRBJ2-2; D gene: .; V gene: TRBV19; clone size: .; CDR3 DNA: TGTGCCAGTAGTAGGGGGCGGACAGCGAACACCGGGGAGCTGTTTTTT; CDR3 protein: CASSRGRTANTGELFF
CDR3 length: 15; J gene: TRBJ2-1; D gene: .; V gene: TRBV7-9; clone size: .; CDR3 DNA: TGTGCCAGCAGCCCACCGGGACTCCCCTACAATGAGCAGTTCTTC; CDR3 protein: CASSPPGLPYNEQFF
CDR3 length: 14; J gene: TRBJ2-7; D gene: TRBD1; V gene: TRBV11-1; clone size: .; CDR3 DNA: TGTGCCAGCAGCCAGGCTTCTGGGACAGGCCCTACTCACTTC; CDR3 protein: CASSQASGTGPTHF
CDR3 length: 13; J gene: TRBJ2-3; D gene: .; V gene: TRBV27; clone size: .; CDR3 DNA: TGTGCCAGCAGTACTGACAGAACAGATACGCAGTATTTT; CDR3 protein: CASSTDRTDTQYF
CDR3 length: 16; J gene: TRBJ1-2; D gene: .; V gene: TRBV29-1; clone size: .; CDR3 DNA: TGCAGCGTTGAAGGGAGACAGGCTTCAGCTAACTATGGCTACACCTTC; CDR3 protein: CSVEGRQASANYGYTF
CDR3 length: 17; J gene: TRBJ1-4; D gene: .; V gene: TRBV4-3; clone size: .; CDR3 DNA: TGCGCCAGCAGCCAAGAGGGGGGGGGAGCAACTAATGAAAAACTGTTTTTT; CDR3 protein: CASSQEGGGATNEKLFF
CDR3 length: 14; J gene: TRBJ1-5; D gene: .; V gene: TRBV9; clone size: .; CDR3 DNA: TGTGCCAGCAGCCCTCGGGGGGGCAATCAGCCCCAGCATTTT; CDR3 protein: CASSPRGGNQPQHF
CDR3 length: 14; J gene: TRBJ2-7; D gene: .; V gene: TRBV5-1; clone size: .; CDR3 DNA: TGCGCCAGCAGCTTGGCCGGTCCGTTTTACGAGCAGTACTTC; CDR3 protein: CASSLAGPFYEQYF
CDR3 length: 17; J gene: TRBJ2-2; D gene: .; V gene: TRBV7-3; clone size: .; CDR3 DNA: TGTGCCAGCAGCTTATCGCTGGGCAGGGTGAACACCGGGGAGCTGTTTTTT; CDR3 protein: CASSLSLGRVNTGELFF
CDR3 length: 13; J gene: TRBJ1-2; D gene: TRBD1; V gene: TRBV19; clone size: .; CDR3 DNA: TGTGCCAGTAGGGCAGACAGGGGATATGGCTACACCTTC; CDR3 protein: CASRADRGYGYTF
CDR3 length: 16; J gene: TRBJ2-2; D gene: TRBD1; V gene: TRBV6-5; clone size: .; CDR3 DNA: TGTGCCAGCAGTTTAGGGACAGGGCGGAGCACCGGGGAGCTGTTTTTT; CDR3 protein: CASSLGTGRSTGELFF
CDR3 length: 15; J gene: TRBJ1-6; D gene: .; V gene: TRBV6-5; clone size: .; CDR3 DNA: TGTGCCAGCAGTTCGGCCAGAACTAATAATTCACCCCTCCACTTT; CDR3 protein: CASSSARTNNSPLHF
CDR3 length: 14; J gene: TRBJ2-7; D gene: TRBD1; V gene: TRBV11-2; clone size: .; CDR3 DNA: TGTGCCAGCAGCCCACGGACAGGCCCGGGGGAGCAGTACTTC; CDR3 protein: CASSPRTGPGEQYF
CDR3 length: 15; J gene: TRBJ1-1; D gene: .; V gene: TRBV27; clone size: .; CDR3 DNA: TGTGCCAGCAGATCCCACAGGGCGAGTGGCACTGAAGCTTTCTTT; CDR3 protein: CASRSHRASGTEAFF
CDR3 length: 13; J gene: TRBJ1-2; D gene: .; V gene: TRBV11-1; clone size: .; CDR3 DNA: TGTGCCAGCAGTTCTGAGGGTAACTATGGCTACACCTTC; CDR3 protein: CASSSEGNYGYTF
CDR3 length: 15; J gene: TRBJ2-7; D gene: TRBD2; V gene: TRBV27; clone size: .; CDR3 DNA: TGTGCCAGCAGTATCGAATGGGGGGAGGGCCACGAGCAGTACTTC; CDR3 protein: CASSIEWGEGHEQYF
CDR3 length: 15; J gene: TRBJ1-5; D gene: .; V gene: TRBV7-2; clone size: .; CDR3 DNA: TGTGCCAGCAGCTTGGGACTTGGGGGGGAGTGGCCCCAGCATTTT; CDR3 protein: CASSLGLGGEWPQHF
CDR3 length: 21; J gene: TRBJ2-1; D gene: TRBD1; V gene: TRBV4-3; clone size: .; CDR3 DNA: TGCGCCAGCAGCCAACGTCCCGGGACAGGGGGCGTGGCAGGCTCCTACAATGAGCAGTTCTTC; CDR3 protein: CASSQRPGTGGVAGSYNEQFF
CDR3 length: 15; J gene: TRBJ2-7; D gene: TRBD1; V gene: TRBV5-1; clone size: .; CDR3 DNA: TGCGCCAGCAGCAGAGGACAGGGAATGTTCTACGAGCAGTACTTC; CDR3 protein: CASSRGQGMFYEQYF
CDR3 length: 16; J gene: TRBJ1-6; D gene: .; V gene: TRBV19; clone size: .; CDR3 DNA: TGTGCCAGTAGTCCGACCACAGGAGTTTATAATTCACCCCTCCACTTT; CDR3 protein: CASSPTTGVYNSPLHF
CDR3 length: 12; J gene: TRBJ2-7; D gene: .; V gene: TRBV14; clone size: .; CDR3 DNA: TGTGCCAGCAGCCAAGATGGGCCATTTAAGTACTTC; CDR3 protein: CASSQDGPFKYF
CDR3 length: 13; J gene: TRBJ2-4; D gene: TRBD1; V gene: TRBV19; clone size: medium-sized; CDR3 DNA: TGTGCCAGTGGGCAGACAGGGGTGGACATTCAGTACTTC; CDR3 protein: CASGQTGVDIQYF
CDR3 length: 15; J gene: TRBJ1-1; D gene: TRBD1; V gene: TRBV5-6; clone size: once; CDR3 DNA: TGTGCCAGCAGCTTGTCGGACAGGGACAGCACTGAAGCTTTCTTT; CDR3 protein: CASSLSDRDSTEAFF
CDR3 length: 15; J gene: TRBJ2-2; D gene: .; V gene: TRBV18; clone size: .; CDR3 DNA: TGTGCCAGCTCACCGGCGGGTTGGACGACCGGGGAGCTGTTTTTT; CDR3 protein: CASSPAGWTTGELFF
CDR3 length: 13; J gene: TRBJ1-2; D gene: .; V gene: TRBV18; clone size: .; CDR3 DNA: TGTGCCAGCTCACCGGGGCAGAACTATGGCTACACCTTC; CDR3 protein: CASSPGQNYGYTF
CDR3 length: 17; J gene: TRBJ2-2; D gene: .; V gene: TRBV4-3; clone size: .; CDR3 DNA: TGCGCCAGCAGCCATTTAACCGGTTGGGGGGACCCCGGGGAGCTGTTTTTT; CDR3 protein: CASSHLTGWGDPGELFF
CDR3 length: 16; J gene: TRBJ2-5; D gene: TRBD2; V gene: TRBV5-1; clone size: .; CDR3 DNA: TGCGCCAGCAGCTTGGGGGGGACTAGCGGGCAAGAGACCCAGTACTTC; CDR3 protein: CASSLGGTSGQETQYF
CDR3 length: 10; J gene: TRBJ1-1; D gene: TRBD1; V gene: TRBV28; clone size: .; CDR3 DNA: TGTGCCAGTGGACAGGGACGAGCTTTCTTT; CDR3 protein: CASGQGRAFF
CDR3 length: 14; J gene: TRBJ2-1; D gene: TRBD1; V gene: TRBV5-1; clone size: .; CDR3 DNA: TGCGCCAGCAGGGACAGGGTTCCTGGGAATGAGCAGTTCTTC; CDR3 protein: CASRDRVPGNEQFF